This record covers a single TCR beta chain. These data belong to a study of blood T cells in healthy people across ages. Study details: Template switching captured about one barcoded beta molecule per two T cells.

Using a J-beta primer mix together with a sample-barcoded 5' primer, a second PCR was run for roughly 6 to 12 cycles. Every cDNA molecule bore a tag from a template-switch adaptor containing 12 random nucleotides. The study obtained at least 2.5 million CDR3-containing paired-end reads from every sample. TCRdb processed the 5' RACE reads anew with MiXCR; each CDR3 protein has one entry. The table shows roughly 1,000,000 distinct CDR3 sequences, with 20% to 25% occurring only once. The CDR3 loop spans 13 amino acids. With 3 bases removed from V and 4 bases from J, the gap between germline ends came to 12 bases. Germline CDR1 is SQVTM and CDR2 is ANQGSEA. These records were also assigned to another study, of T cells of mothers and their children. This second study notes: The donor cohort consisted of a few healthy Caucasian mothers and their six children.

The receptor's source is a girl aged 2 to 9 in good health. The sequenced material came from blood. The chain combines TRBV29-1 with TRBJ1-1, with D maybe TRBD1 (6 bases). CDR3 nucleotides: TGCAGCGTTGACGGGGGCGCGGGCACTGAAGCTTTCTTT. This sequence encodes CSVDGGAGTEAFF.